Listed here are 20 T cell receptor beta chains from one sample, sequenced in a study of T-cell reconstitution after alpha-beta-depleted transplantation in children. Library preparation (for TCRbeta) was performed with unique molecular identifiers. TCRdb re-called the PCR reads with MiXCR, one entry per CDR3 protein. The table shows over 450,000 distinct CDR3 sequences, with 8% to 11% occurring only once. The sample consisted of PBMCs, taken before TCRalphabeta/CD19-depleted stem cell transplant. These receptors were taken from a child aged 2-9 years with inherited bone marrow failure, due to receive a stem cell transplant.

In this sample, this clonotype turned up many times. J is TRBJ2-1 and V is TRBV5-5, with 9 nucleotides matching TRBD1. V was clipped by 3 bases and J by 5 bases; unmatched bases: 15. The length of the CDR3 is 18 residues. Per germline, CDR1 SGHKS and CDR2 YYEKEE (reference sequence). CDR3 sequence: CASSSRTRQGGVHNEQFF. In DNA, the CDR3 is TGTGCCAGCAGCTCACGCACCCGACAGGGGGGGGTACACAATGAGCAGTTCTTC.

In its sample, this clonotype was seen many times. CDR3 DNA: TGTGCCAGCAGTTGGTCCAGCGGCTTCACAGATACGCAGTATTTT. Encoded protein: CASSWSSGFTDTQYF. The chain has TRBV12-3 or TRBV12-4 and TRBJ2-3, with D perhaps TRBD2 (5 bases). The CDR3 covers 15 residues. V lost 4 bases, J lost 2 bases, and 13 bases lay in between.

In this sample, this clonotype turned up many times. The chain uses TRBV15 and TRBJ2-7, with 8 positions matching TRBD1. This CDR3 contains 13 residues. In germline, CDR1 is LNHNV, CDR2 YYDKDF (reference sequence). Unmatched junction bases numbered 2, after V lost 5 bases and J lost 2 bases. The CDR3 spells CATSQDRAYEQYF. CDR3 nucleotides: TGTGCCACCAGCCAGGACAGGGCCTACGAGCAGTACTTC.

This clonotype was seen repeatedly, ten times or more. The chain links TRBV4-3 to TRBJ1-2, with D hard to call. V was clipped by 0 bases and J by 4 bases, with 9 bases between them. The CDR3 is 14 amino acids. CDR1 is LGHNA, CDR2 YSLEER, per germline. The DNA for the CDR3 is TGCGCCAGCAGCCAAGATTTGGAGACCTATGGCTACACCTTC. Its translation is CASSQDLETYGYTF.

This clonotype was detected many times. The chain is built from TRBV6-5 and TRBJ2-7; tentative D call: TRBD2 (5 bases). V lost 8 bases, J lost 0 bases, and 8 bases lay in between. The CDR3 is 12 residues long. From germline, CDR1 is MNHEY and CDR2 SVGAGI. The CDR3, as DNA: TGTGCCAGCCTGGGAGACTCCTACGAGCAGTACTTC. It codes for CASLGDSYEQYF.

This clonotype came up many times. The V call is TRBV12-3 or TRBV12-4, the J call TRBJ2-7; D might be TRBD1 (6 bases). This CDR3 contains 14 residues. V shed 3 bases and J shed 3 bases, with 12 bases lying between them. The CDR3 loop reads CASSFTGMFYEQYF. The DNA of the CDR3 is TGTGCCAGCAGTTTCACAGGGATGTTCTACGAGCAGTACTTC.

The gene calls are TRBV5-1 and TRBJ2-1, with 7 bases fitting TRBD2. V dropped 0 bases and J dropped 7; count of bases not matched to a gene: 4. Germline CDR1 reads SGHRS; CDR2 reads YFSETQ. This CDR3 has 14 amino acids. The CDR3 loop reads CASSLELAANEQFF. The CDR3 nucleotides read TGCGCCAGCAGCTTGGAGCTAGCGGCGAATGAGCAGTTCTTC.

Many counts were recorded for this clonotype. V usage is TRBV25-1 and J usage is TRBJ2-5, with TRBD1 as a possible D gene (5 bases). V gave up 3 bases and J gave up 2 bases, with 16 bases separating them. From germline, CDR1 is MGHDK and CDR2 SYGVNS. This CDR3 region has 16 residues. CDR3 residues: CASSDPKRGGQETQYF. In DNA form, the CDR3 reads TGTGCCAGCAGTGACCCCAAAAGGGGTGGGCAAGAGACCCAGTACTTC. Combining the CDR3 with reference TRBV25-1 and TRBJ2-5 gives the whole variable domain EADIYQTPRYLVIGTGKKITLECSQTMGHDKMYWYQQDPGMELHLIHYSYGVNSTEKGDLSSESTVSRIRTEHFPLTLESARPSHTSQYLCASSDPKRGGQETQYFGPGTRLLVL.

This clonotype was detected ten times or more. The chain combines TRBV29-1 with TRBJ1-2; D remains ambiguous. The V and J ends lost 2 bases and 8 bases respectively, with 6 bases between them. The CDR3 loop spans 10 amino acids. The germline V gene encodes CDR1 SQVTM and CDR2 ANQGSEA. CDR3 sequence reads: CSVEMSGYTF. For the CDR3, the DNA is TGCAGCGTTGAAATGAGCGGCTACACCTTC.

This clonotype was picked up many times. J is TRBJ2-7 and V is TRBV20-1; 9 bases line up with TRBD2. The CDR3 has 16 residues. Germline V gene lookup returns CDR1 DFQATT and CDR2 SNEGSKA (reference sequence). The V segment lost 3 bases and the J segment 0 bases; nucleotides outside the gene matches: 9. In nucleotides, the CDR3 is TGCAGTGCTAGTTCCTTTAGCGGGAGCAGCTCCTACGAGCAGTACTTC. Its protein product is CSASSFSGSSSYEQYF.

This clonotype was seen at least ten times. The CDR3 here is CASSLPIRGSEAFF. CDR3 coding DNA: TGCGCCAGCAGCTTACCTATCCGCGGTTCTGAAGCTTTCTTT. The chain employs TRBV5-1 and TRBJ1-1; D unclear. This CDR3 comprises 14 residues. CDR1 SGHRS and CDR2 YFSETQ come from the germline V gene. V was pared by 2 bases and J by 6 bases, with 14 bases between.

This clonotype appeared many times. The chain recombines TRBV6-1 with TRBJ2-1; TRBD2 matches 16 bases. Trimming removed 6 bases from V and 12 bases from J; junction bases left unmatched: 8. CDR3 length: 15 amino acids. Germline V CDR1 and CDR2: MNHNS, SASEGT. CDR3 bases: TGTGCCAGCAGCCCCGGGACTAGCGGGAGGGCCATGCAGTTCTTC. This gives the protein CASSPGTSGRAMQFF.

This clonotype came up many times. The chain links TRBV14 to TRBJ2-1; D is perhaps TRBD1 (6 bases). Germline V gene data show CDR1 as SGHDN and CDR2 as FVKESK. The CDR3 length is 14 residues. Deletions cut 4 bases from V and 4 bases from J, with 11 bases between. CDR3 sequence (DNA): TGTGCCAGCAGCCTTAGGACAGTTTACAATGAGCAGTTCTTC. Residues: CASSLRTVYNEQFF.

Many counts were recorded for this clonotype. The chain employs TRBV29-1 and TRBJ2-3; 7 nucleotides agree with TRBD2. Per germline, CDR1 SQVTM and CDR2 ANQGSEA. The CDR3 consists of 11 residues. V dropped 4 bases and J dropped 5; count of bases not matched to a gene: 0. For the CDR3, the DNA is TGCAGCGTTGGGGAGGGAGATACGCAGTATTTT. Translation gives CSVGEGDTQYF.

In its sample, this clonotype was seen many times. The chain employs TRBV18 and TRBJ1-1; D gene unclear. The germline V gene encodes CDR1 KGHSH and CDR2 LQKENI. V was pared by 2 bases and J by 6 bases, with 10 bases between. The CDR3 is 13 amino acids. CDR3 bases: TGTGCCAGCTCACCATCCGATGGGGCTGAAGCTTTCTTT. Translation gives CASSPSDGAEAFF.

This clonotype was found a few times. The chain recombines TRBV20-1 with TRBJ2-7; TRBD1 matches at 8 bases. Trimming cost V 2 bases and J 4 bases; bases outside gene matches: 7. The CDR3 extends over 14 amino acids. Germline V CDR1 and CDR2: DFQATT, SNEGSKA (reference sequence). The CDR3 spells CSARKWQGAYEQYF. The CDR3 bases are TGCAGTGCTAGAAAGTGGCAGGGGGCATACGAGCAGTACTTC.

This clonotype was picked up many times. The chain employs TRBV4-1 and TRBJ1-5; TRBD1 matches at 9 bases. After removal of 1 base from V and 2 bases from J, the junction contained 3 bases not matched to a gene. CDR1 is MGHRA, CDR2 YSYEKL, per germline. The CDR3 has 16 residues. CDR3 DNA sequence: TGCGCCAGCAGCCAAGCGCGACAGGGGGGCAATCAGCCCCAGCATTTT. It yields the protein CASSQARQGGNQPQHF.

Only a few counts were recorded for this clonotype. V is TRBV27 and J is TRBJ2-7, with 8 bases lining up with TRBD2. The CDR3 is made up of 16 amino acids. In germline, CDR1 is MNHEY, CDR2 SMNVEV (reference sequence). V gave up 7 bases and J gave up 6 bases; unmatched junction bases: 17. CDR3 sequence: CASTPGGGAGVSEQYF. The CDR3 nucleotides are TGTGCCAGCACCCCCGGGGGAGGAGCGGGAGTAAGCGAGCAGTACTTC.

In its sample, this clonotype was seen many times. CDR3 bases: TGTGCCAGCACCCCTAGCGGAAAACTGTTTTTT. This sequence encodes CASTPSGKLFF. V is TRBV12-3 or TRBV12-4 and J is TRBJ1-4; no clear D gene. V lost 7 bases and J 10 bases, leaving 10 bases between the germline ends. The CDR3 loop spans 11 amino acids.

This clonotype showed up many times. This chain links TRBV29-1 with TRBJ2-3, with D perhaps given as TRBD1 or TRBD2 (5 bases each). The CDR3 extends over 13 amino acids. Trimming cost V 3 bases and J 4 bases, with 11 bases left between them. Germline-derived CDR1 and CDR2 are SQVTM and ANQGSEA. CDR3 DNA sequence: TGCAGCGTTGACCGGGGCAAGGCAGATACGCAGTATTTT. It yields the protein CSVDRGKADTQYF.